This TCR beta chain was sequenced in a study of T cell changes during pregnancy in multiple sclerosis. Germline V gene lookup returns CDR1 MDHEN and CDR2 SYDVKM. This CDR3 comprises 11 residues. The J segment lost 13 bases and the V segment lost 4 bases, leaving 5 bases of the junction unmatched. Only in-frame clones appear in the TCRdb table, and some are missing; sequencing was by immunoSEQ multiplex PCR. The sample has 100,000 or so clones, about 94% seen once. This TCR was recovered from a female donor in good health, enrolled as a control in a pregnancy study. The rearrangement uses TRBV28 and TRBJ2-7, with 9 bases aligning to TRBD1. This material consisted of peripheral blood, taken after pregnancy. For the CDR3, the DNA is TGTGCCAGCAGTTCGGGACAGGGTTCCTACTTC. Translated, it gives CASSSGQGSYF.